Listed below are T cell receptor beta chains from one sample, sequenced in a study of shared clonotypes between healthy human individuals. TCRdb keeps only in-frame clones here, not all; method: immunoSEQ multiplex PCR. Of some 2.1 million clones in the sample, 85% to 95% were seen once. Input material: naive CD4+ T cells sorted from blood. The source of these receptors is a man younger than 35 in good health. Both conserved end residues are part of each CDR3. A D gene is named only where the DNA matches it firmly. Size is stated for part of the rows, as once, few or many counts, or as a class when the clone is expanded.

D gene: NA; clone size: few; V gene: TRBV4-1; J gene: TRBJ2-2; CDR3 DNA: TGCGCCAGCACCTTAGTAGTGTCCGGGGAGCTGTTTTTT; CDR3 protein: CASTLVVSGELFF
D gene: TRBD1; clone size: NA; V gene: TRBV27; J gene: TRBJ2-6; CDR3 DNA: TGTGCCAGCAGTCCCCAGCGGACAGGGGCTGGGGCCAACGTCCTGACTTTC; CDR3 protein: CASSPQRTGAGANVLTF
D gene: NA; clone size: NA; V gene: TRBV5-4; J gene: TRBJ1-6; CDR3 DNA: TGTGCCAGCAGCTTGGCCATTGTTAATTCACCCCTCCACTTT; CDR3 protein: CASSLAIVNSPLHF
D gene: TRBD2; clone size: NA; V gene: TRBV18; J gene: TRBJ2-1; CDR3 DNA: TGTGCCAGCTCACGGACTAGCGGGATCGGGAATGAGCAGTTCTTC; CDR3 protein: CASSRTSGIGNEQFF
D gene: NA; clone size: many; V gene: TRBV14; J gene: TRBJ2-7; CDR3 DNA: TGTGCCAGCAGCCCCGCCGTGGCAGGGAACGGCGAGCAGTACTTC; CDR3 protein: CASSPAVAGNGEQYF
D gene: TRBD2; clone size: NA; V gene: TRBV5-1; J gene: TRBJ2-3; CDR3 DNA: TGCGCCAGCAGCCCTCGACTAGCGGGCGCCACAGATACGCAGTATTTT; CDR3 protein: CASSPRLAGATDTQYF
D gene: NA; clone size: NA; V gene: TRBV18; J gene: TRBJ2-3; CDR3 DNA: TGTGCCAGCTCTCCGGACAGCACAGATACGCAGTATTTT; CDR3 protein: CASSPDSTDTQYF
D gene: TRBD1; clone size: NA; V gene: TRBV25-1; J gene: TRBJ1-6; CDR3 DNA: TGTGCCAGCAGGCGGGACAGCTATTCACCCCTCCACTTT; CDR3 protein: CASRRDSYSPLHF
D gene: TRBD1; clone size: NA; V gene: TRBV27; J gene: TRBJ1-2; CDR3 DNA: TGTGCCAGCAGCTTTGGGACAGACTATGGCTACACCTTC; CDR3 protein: CASSFGTDYGYTF
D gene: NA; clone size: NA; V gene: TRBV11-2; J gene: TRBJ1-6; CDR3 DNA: TGTGCCAGCAGCTTAATGGAGAATTCACCCCTCCACTTT; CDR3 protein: CASSLMENSPLHF
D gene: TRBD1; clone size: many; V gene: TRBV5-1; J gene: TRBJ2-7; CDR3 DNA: TGCGCCAGCAGCACGGGACAGGGGCTCTACGAGCAGTACTTC; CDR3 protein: CASSTGQGLYEQYF
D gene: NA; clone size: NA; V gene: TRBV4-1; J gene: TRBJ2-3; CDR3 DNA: TGCGCCAGCAGCCATCCACTCAGTCCAGATACGCAGTATTTT; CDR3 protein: CASSHPLSPDTQYF
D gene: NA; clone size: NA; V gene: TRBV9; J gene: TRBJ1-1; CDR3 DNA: TGTGCCAGCAGCGTAGGGCTAGGGGTGGGGAAGAACACTGAAGCTTTCTTT; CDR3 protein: CASSVGLGVGKNTEAFF
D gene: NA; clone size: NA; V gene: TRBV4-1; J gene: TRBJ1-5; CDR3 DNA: TGCGCCAGCAGCCAAGTGTTCAGGAGTCAAAATCAGCCCCAGCATTTT; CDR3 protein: CASSQVFRSQNQPQHF
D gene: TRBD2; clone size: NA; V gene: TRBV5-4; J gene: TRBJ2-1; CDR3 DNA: TGTGCCAGCAGCTCGGGACTAGCCTCCTACAATGAGCAGTTCTTC; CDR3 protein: CASSSGLASYNEQFF
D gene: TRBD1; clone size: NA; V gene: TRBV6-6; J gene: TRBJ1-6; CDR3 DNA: TGTGCCAGCAGTCAGACAGGGGAGGGTTCACCCCTCCACTTT; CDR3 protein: CASSQTGEGSPLHF
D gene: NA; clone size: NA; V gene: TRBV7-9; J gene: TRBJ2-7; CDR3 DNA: TGTGCCAGCAGGGATAACACGGACGAGCAGTACTTC; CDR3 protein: CASRDNTDEQYF
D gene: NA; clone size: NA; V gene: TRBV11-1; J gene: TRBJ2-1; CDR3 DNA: TGTGCCAGCAGCTTGGGCGCCCTGTCCTACAATGAGCAGTTCTTC; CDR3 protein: CASSLGALSYNEQFF
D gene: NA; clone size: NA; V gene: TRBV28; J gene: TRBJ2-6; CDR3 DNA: TGTGCCGTGTGGACTTCTGGGGCCAACGTCCTGACTTTC; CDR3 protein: CAVWTSGANVLTF
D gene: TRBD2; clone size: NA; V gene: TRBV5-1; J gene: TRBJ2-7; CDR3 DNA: TGCGCCAGCAGGCCGACTAGCGGTGGGGACGAGCAGTACTTC; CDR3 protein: CASRPTSGGDEQYF
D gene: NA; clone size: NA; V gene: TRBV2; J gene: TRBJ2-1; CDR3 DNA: TGTGCCAGCAGTGAAGCCTACGCATGGGAGCAGTTCTTC; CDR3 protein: CASSEAYAWEQFF
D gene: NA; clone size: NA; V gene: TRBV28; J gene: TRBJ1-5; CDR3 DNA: TGTGCCAGCAGCCCCGGGGACCGCAATCAGCCCCAGCATTTT; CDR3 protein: CASSPGDRNQPQHF
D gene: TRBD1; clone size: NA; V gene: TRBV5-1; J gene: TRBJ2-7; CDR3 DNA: TGCGCCAGCAGCTTGAGTGGCAGGGGGCTCTACGAGCAGTACTTC; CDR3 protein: CASSLSGRGLYEQYF
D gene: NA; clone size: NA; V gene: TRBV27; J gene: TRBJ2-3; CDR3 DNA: TGTGCCAGCACCAATCGAGGTCGGGGGTTCACAGATACGCAGTATTTT; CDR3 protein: CASTNRGRGFTDTQYF
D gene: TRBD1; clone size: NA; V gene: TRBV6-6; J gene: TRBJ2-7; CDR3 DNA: TGTGCCAGCAGTTACTCTCCAGGGGGCTACGAGCAGTACTTC; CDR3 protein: CASSYSPGGYEQYF
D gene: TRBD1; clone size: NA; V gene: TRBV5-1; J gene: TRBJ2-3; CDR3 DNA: TGCGCCAGCAGCACACAGGGGATATCAGCAGATACGCAGTATTTT; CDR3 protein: CASSTQGISADTQYF
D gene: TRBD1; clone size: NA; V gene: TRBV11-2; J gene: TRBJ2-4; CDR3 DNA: TGTGCCAGCAGCAAGACAGGGGGAAACATTCAGTACTTC; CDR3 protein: CASSKTGGNIQYF
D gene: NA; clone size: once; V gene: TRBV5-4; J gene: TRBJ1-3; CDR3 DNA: TGTGCCAGCAGCGCGTTCGACAGAAACTCTGGAAACACCATATATTTT; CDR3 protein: CASSAFDRNSGNTIYF
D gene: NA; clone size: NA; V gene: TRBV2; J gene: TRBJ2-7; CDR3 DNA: TGTGCCAGCAGTGAAGCGGGCAGGAATCCCTACGAGCAGTACTTC; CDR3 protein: CASSEAGRNPYEQYF
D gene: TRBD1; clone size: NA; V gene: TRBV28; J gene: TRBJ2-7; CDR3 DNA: TGTGCCAGCAGCACGTCCCGGGACAGCTACGAGCAGTACTTC; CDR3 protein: CASSTSRDSYEQYF
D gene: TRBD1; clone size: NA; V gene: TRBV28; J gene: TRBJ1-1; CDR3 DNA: TGTGCCAGCAGTTCACCGACAGGGTCCACTGAAGCTTTCTTT; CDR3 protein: CASSSPTGSTEAFF
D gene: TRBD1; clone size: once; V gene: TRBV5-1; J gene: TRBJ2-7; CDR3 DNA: TGCGCCAGCAGCTTGGACAGGGGAAGGGTCTCCTACGAGCAGTACTTC; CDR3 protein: CASSLDRGRVSYEQYF
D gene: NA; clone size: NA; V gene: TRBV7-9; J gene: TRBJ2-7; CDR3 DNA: TGTGCCAGCAGCTTATTGGCGGACTCCTACGAGCAGTACTTC; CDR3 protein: CASSLLADSYEQYF
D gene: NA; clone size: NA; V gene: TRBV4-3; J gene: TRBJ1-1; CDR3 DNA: TGCGCCAGCAGCCTCTCCCCCATGAACACTGAAGCTTTCTTT; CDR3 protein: CASSLSPMNTEAFF
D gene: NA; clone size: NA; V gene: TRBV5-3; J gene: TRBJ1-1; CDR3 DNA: TGTGCCAACAATGGGGAGGTTAGGGCTGAAGCTTTCTTT; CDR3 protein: CANNGEVRAEAFF
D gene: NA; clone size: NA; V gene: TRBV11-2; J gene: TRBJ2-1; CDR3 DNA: TGTGCCAGCAGCTTAATAGCAGCGCGATACAATGAGCAGTTCTTC; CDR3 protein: CASSLIAARYNEQFF
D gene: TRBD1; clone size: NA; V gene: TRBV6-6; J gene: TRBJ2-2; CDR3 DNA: TGTGCCAGCATTACCGACAGGGCGGCCGGGGAGCTGTTTTTT; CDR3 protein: CASITDRAAGELFF
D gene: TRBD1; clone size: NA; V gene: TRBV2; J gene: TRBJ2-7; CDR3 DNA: TGTGCCAGCAGGGACAGGGTATTATCCTACGAGCAGTACTTC; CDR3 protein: CASRDRVLSYEQYF
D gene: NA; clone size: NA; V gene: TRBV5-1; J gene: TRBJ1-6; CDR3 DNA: TGCGCCAGCAGCGTCTCAGTTTCCGATAATTCACCCCTCCACTTT; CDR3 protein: CASSVSVSDNSPLHF
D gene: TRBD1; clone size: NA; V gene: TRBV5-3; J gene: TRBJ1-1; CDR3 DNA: TGTGCCAGAAGCTTGGCCCCCGACAGGGGAGGGACTGAAGCTTTCTTT; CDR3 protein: CARSLAPDRGGTEAFF
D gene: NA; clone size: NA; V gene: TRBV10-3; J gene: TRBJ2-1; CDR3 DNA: TGTGCCATCACCATGGGACTGGAGACACTCTTC; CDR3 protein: CAITMGLETLF
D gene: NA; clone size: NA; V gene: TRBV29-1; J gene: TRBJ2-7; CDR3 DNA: TGCAGCGTTGCCCATACCATATACGAGCAGTACTTC; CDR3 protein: CSVAHTIYEQYF
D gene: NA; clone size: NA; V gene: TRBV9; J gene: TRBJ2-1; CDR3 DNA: TGTGCCAGCAGCCCCCCTATCGGACAGACTATCAATGAGCAGTTCTTC; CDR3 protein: CASSPPIGQTINEQFF
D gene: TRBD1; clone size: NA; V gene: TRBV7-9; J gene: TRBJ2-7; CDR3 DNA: TGTGCCAGCAGCTGGGACAGGTTTTCCTACGAGCAGTACTTC; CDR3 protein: CASSWDRFSYEQYF
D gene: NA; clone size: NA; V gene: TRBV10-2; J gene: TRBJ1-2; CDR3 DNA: TGCGCCAGCAGCCCACAAGGGGCATATGGCTACACCTTC; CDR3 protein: CASSPQGAYGYTF
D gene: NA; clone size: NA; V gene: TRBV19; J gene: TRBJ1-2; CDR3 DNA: TGTGCCAGTAGTAATCAGGACGGCTATGGCTACACCTTC; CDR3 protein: CASSNQDGYGYTF
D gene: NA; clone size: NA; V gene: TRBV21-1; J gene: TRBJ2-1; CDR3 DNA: TGTGCCAGCAGCAAACCTCCCCTGCACGTAGTCCATGAGCAGTTCTTC; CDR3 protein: CASSKPPLHVVHEQFF
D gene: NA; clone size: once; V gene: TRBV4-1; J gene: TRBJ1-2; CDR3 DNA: TGCGCCAGCAGCCAAGATGGTCGTGGTGGCTACACCTTC; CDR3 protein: CASSQDGRGGYTF
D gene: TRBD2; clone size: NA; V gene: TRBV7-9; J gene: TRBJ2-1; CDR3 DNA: TGTGCCAGCAGCTTAGCGGGACTAGCGGGAGTCGGTCTGGGAAATGAGCAGTTCTTC; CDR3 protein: CASSLAGLAGVGLGNEQFF
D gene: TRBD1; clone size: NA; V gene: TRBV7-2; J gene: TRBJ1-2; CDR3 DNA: TGTGCCAGCAGCCTGTATGACAGGGCCGTTTCCTACACCTTC; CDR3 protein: CASSLYDRAVSYTF
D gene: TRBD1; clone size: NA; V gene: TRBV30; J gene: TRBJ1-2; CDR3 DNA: TGTGCCTGGAGTGTAACAGGGGGGCGGTATGGCTACACCTTC; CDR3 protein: CAWSVTGGRYGYTF
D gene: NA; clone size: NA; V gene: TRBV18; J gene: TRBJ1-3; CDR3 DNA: TGTGCCAGCTCACCACCGGACACCTCTGGAAACACCATATATTTT; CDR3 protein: CASSPPDTSGNTIYF
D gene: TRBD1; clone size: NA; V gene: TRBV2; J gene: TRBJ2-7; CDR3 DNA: TGTGCCAGCACTCCCAGGGGGCGAGGGGAGCAGTACTTC; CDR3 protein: CASTPRGRGEQYF
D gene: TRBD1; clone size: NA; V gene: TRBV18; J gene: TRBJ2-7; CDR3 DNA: TGTGCCAGCTCACCCGTTGGGAGGGGACAGGGGGCGTACGAGCAGTACTTC; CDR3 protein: CASSPVGRGQGAYEQYF
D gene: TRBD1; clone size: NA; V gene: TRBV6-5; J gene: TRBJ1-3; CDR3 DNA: TGTGCCAGCAGTTCCCCAGGGACAGGCTCTGGAAACACCATATATTTT; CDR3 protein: CASSSPGTGSGNTIYF
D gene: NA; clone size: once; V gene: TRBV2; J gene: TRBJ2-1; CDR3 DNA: TGTGCCAGCAGTGAATATGTTCCCGGACCGAGCTCCTACGATGAGCAGTTCTTC; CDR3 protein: CASSEYVPGPSSYDEQFF
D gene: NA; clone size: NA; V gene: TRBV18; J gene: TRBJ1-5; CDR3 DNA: TGTGCCAGCTCACCATCCTATTTGAATCAGCCCCAGCATTTT; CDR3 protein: CASSPSYLNQPQHF
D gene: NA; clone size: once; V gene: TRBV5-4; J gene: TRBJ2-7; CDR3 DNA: TGTGCCAGCAGCACGTCAGTCTCCTACGAGCAGTACTTC; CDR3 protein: CASSTSVSYEQYF
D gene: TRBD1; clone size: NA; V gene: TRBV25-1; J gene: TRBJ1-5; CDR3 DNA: TGTGCCAGCAGTGATTCAGGACAGGGCGGCAATCAGCCCCAGCATTTT; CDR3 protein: CASSDSGQGGNQPQHF
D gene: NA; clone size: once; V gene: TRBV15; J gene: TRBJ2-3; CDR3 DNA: TGTGCCACCAGTAGCAGAGGGAGCACAGATACGCAGTATTTT; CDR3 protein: CATSSRGSTDTQYF